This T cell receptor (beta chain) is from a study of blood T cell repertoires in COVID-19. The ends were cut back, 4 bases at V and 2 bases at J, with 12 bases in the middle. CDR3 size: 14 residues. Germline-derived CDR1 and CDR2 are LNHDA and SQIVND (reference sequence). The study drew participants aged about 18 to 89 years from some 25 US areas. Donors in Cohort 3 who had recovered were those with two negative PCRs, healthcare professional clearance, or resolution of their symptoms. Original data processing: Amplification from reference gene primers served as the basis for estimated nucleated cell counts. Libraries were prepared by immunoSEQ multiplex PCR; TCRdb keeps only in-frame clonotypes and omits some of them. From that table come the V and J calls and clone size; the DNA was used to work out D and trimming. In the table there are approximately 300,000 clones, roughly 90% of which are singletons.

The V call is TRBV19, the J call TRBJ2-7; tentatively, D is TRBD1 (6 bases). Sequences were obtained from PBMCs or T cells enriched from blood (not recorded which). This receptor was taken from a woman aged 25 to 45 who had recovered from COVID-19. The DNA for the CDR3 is TGTGCCAGTAGTACCCTCGACAGGCCCTACGAGCAGTACTTC. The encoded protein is CASSTLDRPYEQYF.